The 21 T cell receptor beta chains below were found in one sample sequenced in a study of CD8+CD57+ T cells in acquired aplastic anemia. Template material for TCR beta VDJ and CDR3 profiling consisted of genomic DNA. TCRdb passed the reads through MiXCR, listing each CDR3 protein once. Seen here are 180,000 or so distinct CDR3 sequences, under 55% observed once, and the top ten hold 0.85% to 1.3%. Those patients picked for sequencing had displayed CD8+CD57+ cell expansion on flow cytometry. Sequencing was carried out using sorted CD4+, CD8+, or CD8+CD57+ T cells (not recorded which) from PBMCs. The origin of the receptors is a human donor with aplastic anemia.

Concerning this clonotype itself: This may arise from a read error, as a much more abundant clone is one base away. This chain links TRBV5-4 with TRBJ2-1; D is uncertain. The CDR3 runs to 13 residues. The V gene lost 1 base and the J gene lost 8 bases, with 10 bases spanning the gap. Looked up from germline, CDR1 is SGHNT and CDR2 is YYREEE (reference sequence). The CDR3 loop reads CASSLLSDDEQFF. The CDR3 nucleotides read TGTGCCAGCAGCTTGTTAAGCGACGATGAGCAGTTCTTC.

This clonotype has just one count. The rearrangement joins TRBV11-2 to TRBJ2-3, with TRBD2 matching over 9 bases. The ends lost 3 bases at V and 1 base at J; junction bases unmatched: 5. The CDR3 contains 16 residues. Germline-derived CDR1 and CDR2 are SGHAT and FQNNGV. The CDR3 here is CASSFLAGRRTDTQYF. In nucleotides, the CDR3 is TGTGCCAGCAGCTTTCTAGCGGGGAGACGCACAGATACGCAGTATTTT.

This rearrangement joins TRBV29-1 to TRBJ2-7; maybe TRBD1 (5 bases). The CDR3 spans 12 residues. Germline values: CDR1 SQVTM, CDR2 ANQGSEA. V gave up 7 bases and J gave up 1 base, with 11 bases separating them. Written as DNA, the CDR3 is TGCAGCGCCCAGGGTTTTTCCTACGAGCAGTACTTC. Residues: CSAQGFSYEQYF.

This clonotype has a count of ten or more. This chain joins TRBV20-1 and TRBJ2-5; D remains unclear. Germline CDR1 DFQATT, CDR2 SNEGSKA (reference sequence). The CDR3 is made up of 13 amino acids. V shed 2 bases and J shed 4 bases, with 11 bases lying between them. CDR3 nucleotide sequence: TGCAGTGCTAGAATGGAACCCCGAGAGACCCAGTACTTC. Protein sequence: CSARMEPRETQYF.

This clonotype was counted many times. This may be a read error, as it is one base from a much larger clone. Given the absence of the conserved phenylalanine or tryptophan at the CDR3 end, a read error is likely. The V gene is TRBV10-2, the J gene TRBJ1-3, with D possibly TRBD1 on 5 matching bases. Trimming took off 3 bases at V and 3 bases at J, with 9 bases between the two ends. The CDR3 totals 14 residues. From germline, CDR1 is WSHSY and CDR2 SAAADI. The CDR3 coding sequence is TGCGCCAGCAGTGAAGGGGTTGGTGGAAACACCATATATCTT. Encoded protein: CASSEGVGGNTIYL.

This sequence joins TRBV2 and TRBJ2-2; TRBD1 might be the D (5 bases). With 6 bases removed from V and 8 bases from J, the gap between germline ends came to 7 bases. Germline V CDR1 and CDR2: SNHLY, FYNNEI. The CDR3 totals 11 residues. The CDR3 loop reads CASRRTGELFF. The CDR3 DNA sequence: TGTGCCAGCAGACGGACAGGGGAGCTGTTTTTT.

The chain joins TRBV7-2 to TRBJ1-6; no definite D call. V lost 5 bases to trimming and J lost 10 bases, with 12 bases between them. Germline loops: CDR1 SGHTA, CDR2 FQGNSA. CDR3 length equals 13 residues. The DNA for the CDR3 is TGTGCCAGCAGCCCCAGTCGGAGATCACCCCTCCACTTT. Translation: CASSPSRRSPLHF.

The chain joins TRBV24-1 to TRBJ2-5, with TRBD1 as a possible D gene (6 bases). From germline, CDR1 is KGHDR and CDR2 SFDVKD. The CDR3 extends over 13 amino acids. Trimming removed 4 bases from V and 5 bases from J, with 10 bases in between. Written as DNA, the CDR3 is TGTGCCACCAGTGAAACAGGGCTGGAGACCCAGTACTTC. Translated: CATSETGLETQYF.

The chain combines TRBV9 with TRBJ2-1, with TRBD2 matching 13 bases. V trimming: 6 bases; J trimming: 7 bases; junction bases outside the gene matches: 7. From germline, CDR1 is SGDLS and CDR2 YYNGEE. The CDR3 is 15 residues long. The CDR3 protein is CASTNGLAGVNEQFF. CDR3 in DNA: TGTGCCAGCACTAATGGACTAGCGGGGGTTAATGAGCAGTTCTTC.

The rearrangement uses TRBV10-3 and TRBJ2-7; D may be TRBD2 (7 bases). The V end was cut by 0 bases, the J end by 4 bases, with 10 bases between. This CDR3 has 14 amino acids. Germline CDR1 and CDR2: ENHRY and SYGVKD. The CDR3, as DNA: TGTGCCATCAGTGAGTCAGAGGGGGGGTACGAGCAGTACTTC. Translated: CAISESEGGYEQYF.

The chain recombines TRBV20-1 with TRBJ2-3; D is unresolved. V was clipped by 3 bases and J by 2 bases, with 9 bases between them. The CDR3 sequence is 13 residues long. Per germline, CDR1 DFQATT and CDR2 SNEGSKA (reference sequence). CDR3 protein: CSARERSTDTQYF. For the CDR3, the DNA is TGCAGTGCTAGGGAGCGTTCCACAGATACGCAGTATTTT.

This clonotype was picked up a small number of times. The V gene is TRBV15, the J gene TRBJ1-5, with D possibly matching TRBD1 (6 bases). The CDR3 extends over 13 amino acids. CDR1 is LNHNV and CDR2 is YYDKDF in the germline V gene (reference sequence). The ends were cut back, 8 bases at V and 3 bases at J, with 11 bases in the middle. In DNA, the CDR3 is TGTGCCACCGAGGGGGAGGACAATCAGCCCCAGCATTTT. Amino acid sequence: CATEGEDNQPQHF.

Details on this clonotype: A much larger clone is a single base away; this may be a read error. The chain carries TRBV11-1 and TRBJ2-1; maybe TRBD2 (5 bases). CDR1 and CDR2 from the germline V gene are SGHAT and FQDESV (reference sequence). This CDR3 comprises 17 residues. The CDR3 loop is CACSSIGLAGNPNEQFF. The CDR3 coding sequence is TGTGCCTGCAGCTCAATCGGGCTAGCTGGCAACCCGAATGAGCAGTTCTTC.

Points on this clonotype: One junction end does not reproduce the germline sequence, and a read error may be involved. This chain uses TRBV10-3 with TRBJ2-2; TRBD2 aligns across 9 bases. The CDR3 runs 16 residues. Germline CDR1 reads ENHRY; CDR2 reads SYGVKD. For the CDR3, the DNA is TGTGCCAGCAGTTACAGGAGCGGGGGGTCCGCCGGGGAGCTGTTTTTT. Translating it yields CASSYRSGGSAGELFF.

The sample holds a few counts of this clonotype. The chain recombines TRBV7-8 with TRBJ1-2; weak D call: TRBD1 (5 bases). This CDR3 contains 12 residues. The V gene's germline CDR1 is SGHVS and CDR2 FQNEAQ. Trimming stripped 4 bases from V and 8 bases from J, with 11 bases between. CDR3 nucleotide sequence: TGTGCCAGCAGCTCGGGACGGCGGGGCTACACCTTC. Encoded protein: CASSSGRRGYTF.

Ten or more counts support this clonotype. The CDR3 reads CASLGISSYNSPLHF. The CDR3, as DNA: TGTGCCAGCCTAGGGATCAGCTCCTATAATTCACCCCTCCACTTT. The chain uses TRBV9 and TRBJ1-6; D remains ambiguous. The V and J ends lost 7 bases and 0 bases respectively, with 11 bases between them. CDR1 and CDR2 from the germline V gene are SGDLS and YYNGEE. The CDR3 runs to 15 residues.

This chain links TRBV12-5 with TRBJ2-7, with D perhaps TRBD2 (5 bases). V shed 6 bases and J shed 7 bases, with 10 bases lying between them. Looked up from germline, CDR1 is LGHNT and CDR2 is FRNRAP. The CDR3 is 11 amino acids. This CDR3 reads CASGQRLEQYF. The DNA for the CDR3 is TGTGCTAGTGGCCAGCGACTAGAGCAGTACTTC.

This clonotype is labeled as medium-sized. The chain combines TRBV7-2 with TRBJ2-7, with D maybe TRBD2 (6 bases). Trimming pared 3 bases from V and 0 bases from J, leaving 6 bases between. Germline values: CDR1 SGHTA, CDR2 FQGNSA. The CDR3 loop spans 13 amino acids. The chain's CDR3 is CASSFGSSYEQYF. The CDR3, as DNA: TGTGCCAGCAGCTTCGGGAGCTCCTACGAGCAGTACTTC.

This clonotype was detected only once. The gene calls are TRBV19 and TRBJ2-2, with 16 bases lining up with TRBD2. Trimming took 7 bases from V and 5 from J; bases not matched to a gene: 10. Germline V gene sequence: CDR1 LNHDA, CDR2 SQIVND (reference sequence). The CDR3 consists of 18 residues. The CDR3 is CASIKGGLAGGHTGELFF. The DNA of the CDR3 is TGTGCCAGTATTAAGGGGGGACTAGCGGGAGGGCATACCGGGGAGCTGTTTTTT.

This chain connects TRBV7-9 to TRBJ2-2, with 7 bases fitting TRBD2. The CDR3 runs 13 residues. The V segment lost 5 bases and the J segment 8 bases; nucleotides outside the gene matches: 5. Germline CDR1 is SEHNR and CDR2 is FQNEAQ (reference sequence). The CDR3 reads CASSLYGGGELFF. As DNA, the CDR3 is TGTGCCAGCAGCCTCTACGGGGGGGGGGAGCTGTTTTTT.

This clonotype was recorded a few times. V usage is TRBV24-1 and J usage is TRBJ2-5, with D perhaps matching TRBD1 (5 bases). The CDR3 consists of 13 residues. With 3 bases removed from V and 4 bases from J, the gap between germline ends came to 8 bases. CDR1 is KGHDR, CDR2 SFDVKD, per germline. In nucleotides, the CDR3 is TGTGCCACCAGTGATCAAGACAGAGAGACCCAGTACTTC. Its protein is CATSDQDRETQYF.